The 19 T cell receptor beta chains below all came from one sample that was sequenced in a study of T cells in localized non-small cell lung cancer. Sequenced by immunoSEQ multiplex PCR; TCRdb stores in-frame clones only, minus some. The repertoire holds around 140,000 clones, with around 89% as singletons. Sample: peripheral blood, taken before any cancer treatment. The receptors here all came from an older female donor with stage I lung adenocarcinoma.

This rearrangement joins TRBV27 to TRBJ2-3; 8 bases are shared with TRBD1. The CDR3 runs 17 residues. In germline, CDR1 is MNHEY, CDR2 SMNVEV (reference sequence). J gave up 0 bases and V 5 bases, and 10 bases lay outside the gene matches. Written as DNA, the CDR3 is TGTGCCAGCAGTCATGACAGGGGATCCCGGAGCACAGATACGCAGTATTTT. Translation gives CASSHDRGSRSTDTQYF.

The genes are TRBV5-8 and TRBJ2-1; perhaps D is TRBD1 or TRBD2 (6 bases each). Between the trimmed V and J ends, which lost 6 bases and 7 bases, there was a span of 20 bases. CDR3 length: 15 residues. Germline CDR1 is SGHTS and CDR2 is YDEGEE. CDR3 sequence: CASNSGPQGRNEQFF. CDR3 sequence (DNA): TGTGCCAGCAACTCTGGGCCGCAGGGGAGGAATGAGCAGTTCTTC.

CDR3 coding DNA: TGTGCCAGCAGTGATGGGGGGGTGAACACTGAAGCTTTCTTT. Amino acid sequence: CASSDGGVNTEAFF. The V and J genes are TRBV2 and TRBJ1-1; tentative D call: TRBD1 (5 bases). Trimming cost V 3 bases and J 0 bases, with 8 bases left between them. The V gene's germline CDR1 is SNHLY and CDR2 FYNNEI. The CDR3 is made up of 14 amino acids.

The chain combines TRBV6-6 with TRBJ2-1; possibly TRBD2 for D (5 bases). This CDR3 is built from 15 residues. V dropped 5 bases and J dropped 7 bases, with 18 bases sitting between them. CDR1 is MNHNY and CDR2 is SVGAGI in the germline V gene (reference sequence). The CDR3, as DNA: TGTGCCAGCAGTCCGACTAATGGTAAAGGGAATGAGCAGTTCTTC. Amino acid sequence: CASSPTNGKGNEQFF.

V is TRBV2 and J is TRBJ1-4; 10 positions agree with TRBD1. The CDR3 is 12 residues long. V was pared by 5 bases and J by 15 bases, with 6 bases of the junction left unmatched. CDR1 is SNHLY, CDR2 FYNNEI, per germline. As DNA, the CDR3 is TGTGCCAGCAGTTCGGACAGGGGGGGTTTGTTTTTT. Translation: CASSSDRGGLFF.

The chain links TRBV2 to TRBJ1-4, with D tentatively TRBD1 (5 bases). CDR1 SNHLY and CDR2 FYNNEI come from the germline V gene. CDR3 length equals 14 residues. The germline V and J ends were trimmed by 2 bases and 7 bases, with 11 bases remaining between them. Here the CDR3 DNA reads TGTGCCAGCAGTGAATCCGGGGGAGGTGAAAAACTGTTTTTT. This encodes CASSESGGGEKLFF.

V and J are TRBV9 and TRBJ2-2, with 7 bases fitting TRBD1. The CDR3 is 15 residues long. V was pared by 4 bases and J by 5 bases, with 8 bases of the junction left unmatched. Germline V gives CDR1 SGDLS, CDR2 YYNGEE. The chain's CDR3 is CASSTTGLDTGELFF. In DNA form, the CDR3 reads TGTGCCAGCAGCACGACAGGGCTTGATACCGGGGAGCTGTTTTTT. The full variable domain, with the rest looked up from reference TRBV9 and TRBJ2-2, is DSGVTQTPKHLITATGQRVTLRCSPRSGDLSVYWYQQSLDQGLQFLIQYYNGEERAKGNILERFSAQQFPDLHSELNLSSLELGDSALYFCASSTTGLDTGELFFGEGSRLTVL.

This clone was counted a single time. This sequence joins TRBV5-4 and TRBJ2-7, with 10 positions matching TRBD2. Germline CDR1 reads SGHNT; CDR2 reads YYREEE (reference sequence). V was pared by 2 bases and J by 5 bases, with 4 bases of the junction left unmatched. The CDR3 is 14 residues long. CDR3 loop: CASSFRTSGNEQYF. The DNA for the CDR3 is TGTGCCAGCAGCTTTAGGACTAGCGGTAACGAGCAGTACTTC. The full variable domain, in which reference TRBV5-4 and TRBJ2-7 provide the parts outside the CDR3, is ETGVTQSPTHLIKTRGQQVTLRCSSQSGHNTVSWYQQALGQGPQFIFQYYREEENGRGNFPPRFSGLQFPNYSSELNVNALELDDSALYLCASSFRTSGNEQYFGPGTRLTVT.

This chain connects TRBV2 to TRBJ1-4; D call uncertain. From germline, CDR1 is SNHLY and CDR2 FYNNEI. The CDR3 loop spans 15 amino acids. V was clipped by 7 bases and J by 4 bases, with 16 bases between them. The CDR3 DNA sequence: TGTGCCAGCACCTTAGACGGCGGGAGTAATGAAAAACTGTTTTTT. As protein: CASTLDGGSNEKLFF. Full variable domain (missing parts from reference TRBV2 and TRBJ1-4): EPEVTQTPSHQVTQMGQEVILRCVPISNHLYFYWYRQILGQKVEFLVSFYNNEISEKSEIFDDQFSVERPDGSNFTLKIRSTKLEDSAMYFCASTLDGGSNEKLFFGSGTQLSVL.

This chain joins TRBV11-1 and TRBJ2-2; D call uncertain. V lost 3 bases and J 4 bases, leaving 15 bases between the germline ends. The CDR3 has 16 amino acids. Germline CDR1 and CDR2: SGHAT and FQDESV (reference sequence). As DNA, the CDR3 is TGTGCCAGCAGCTTCAGTCTTTCCCTGGGCACCGGGGAGCTGTTTTTT. As protein: CASSFSLSLGTGELFF.

The genes are TRBV9 and TRBJ2-2; weak D call: TRBD2 (5 bases). V gave up 0 bases and J gave up 3 bases, with 6 bases separating them. The germline V gene encodes CDR1 SGDLS and CDR2 YYNGEE. CDR3 length: 14 residues. CDR3 nucleotides: TGTGCCAGCAGCGTAGCGAGGGACACCGGGGAGCTGTTTTTT. The encoded protein is CASSVARDTGELFF.

This clone occurred a few times. This chain uses TRBV7-9 with TRBJ2-3, with D tentatively TRBD1 (5 bases). V gave up 5 bases and J gave up 6 bases, with 9 bases separating them. Germline CDR1 is SEHNR and CDR2 is FQNEAQ (reference sequence). The CDR3 contains 12 residues. The CDR3 spells CASSKQVDTQYF. The CDR3 DNA sequence: TGTGCCAGCAGCAAACAGGTTGATACGCAGTATTTT. The entire variable domain, with the rest obtained from reference TRBV7-9 and TRBJ2-3, is as follows: DTGVSQNPRHKITKRGQNVTFRCDPISEHNRLYWYRQTLGQGPEFLTYFQNEAQLEKSRLLSDRFSAERPKGSFSTLEIQRTEQGDSAMYLCASSKQVDTQYFGPGTRLTVL.

The chain couples TRBV11-2 to TRBJ2-1; D uncertain. The CDR3 has 14 amino acids. Trimming cost V 6 bases and J 10 bases, with 19 bases left between them. Germline-derived CDR1 and CDR2 are SGHAT and FQNNGV. CDR3 loop: CASSPSYERKEQFF. For the CDR3, the DNA is TGTGCCAGCAGTCCTTCCTACGAGCGAAAAGAGCAGTTCTTC.

Only one count was recorded for this clone. The chain joins TRBV7-3 to TRBJ2-1, with 7 bases fitting TRBD2. The CDR3 covers 13 residues. Germline V gene lookup returns CDR1 SGHTA and CDR2 FQGTGA. Trimming at V came to 5 bases and at J to 9 bases, leaving 7 bases not matched to a gene. CDR3 amino acids: CASSATKRGEQFF. CDR3 bases: TGTGCCAGCAGCGCCACGAAGCGGGGTGAGCAGTTCTTC.

V is TRBV28 and J is TRBJ2-5; the D is unclear. CDR3 size: 14 residues. CDR1 MDHEN and CDR2 SYDVKM come from the germline V gene. Trimming pared 1 base from V and 5 bases from J, leaving 11 bases between. The CDR3 loop reads CASSLSTPGETQYF. The CDR3 DNA follows: TGTGCCAGCAGTTTATCTACCCCTGGGGAGACCCAGTACTTC.

This rearrangement joins TRBV5-4 to TRBJ2-2; possibly TRBD1 for D (5 bases). In germline, CDR1 is SGHNT, CDR2 YYREEE (reference sequence). V lost 2 bases, J lost 5 bases, and 7 bases lay in between. The CDR3 is made up of 13 amino acids. The CDR3 sequence: CASSLPGTGELFF. In DNA form, the CDR3 reads TGTGCCAGCAGCTTACCAGGGACCGGGGAGCTGTTTTTT.

This chain's CDR3 is CASSTSGYNEQFF. The CDR3, as DNA: TGCGCCAGCTCGACTAGCGGATACAATGAGCAGTTCTTC. The chain combines TRBV5-1 with TRBJ2-1; the match to TRBD2 covers 9 bases. Germline-derived CDR1 and CDR2 are SGHRS and YFSETQ. This CDR3 comprises 13 residues. Trimming at V came to 7 bases and at J to 4 bases, leaving 3 bases not matched to a gene.

The rearrangement links TRBV28 to TRBJ2-1; no clear D. The ends were cut back, 6 bases at V and 1 base at J, with 10 bases in the middle. This CDR3 is built from 14 residues. From germline, CDR1 is MDHEN and CDR2 SYDVKM. The CDR3 DNA follows: TGTGCCAGCAGAAAAACGGCTTCCTACAATGAGCAGTTCTTC. The encoded protein is CASRKTASYNEQFF.

The V call is TRBV5-5, the J call TRBJ2-1; 10 nucleotides agree with TRBD2. Germline V gives CDR1 SGHKS, CDR2 YYEKEE (reference sequence). J was trimmed by 7 bases and V by 1 base; bases with no gene match: 5. CDR3 length: 15 residues. In DNA, the CDR3 is TGTGCCAGCAGCTTGAGCGGGAGGGCCGGTAATGAGCAGTTCTTC. Protein product: CASSLSGRAGNEQFF.